This TCR beta chain derives from a study of shared clonotypes between healthy human individuals. Investigators spread the genomic DNA of each subset evenly over several immunoSEQ plates. This table comes from immunoSEQ multiplex PCR, and its TCRdb copy is limited to in-frame clones, with some not included. Of about 2.5 million clones in the sample, 80% to 95% were seen once. Comments on this clone: Its antigen remains unidentified.

Findings and caveats of the study: Few donors restricted represented genetic and exposure-history diversity. Sampling covered nothing but blood. Tissue TCR repertoires likely differ from those found in blood.

Sequencing was done on a sample of naive CD4+ T cells from PBMCs. Subset: CD45RA+ positively selected. The sequence came from a man in his late teens or twenties in good health. Some clones in this sample may be carry-over from other donors' samples.

The CDR3 reads CASSVGTSQTQYF. The CDR3 region has the DNA TGTGCCAGCAGTGTCGGGACTAGTCAGACCCAGTACTTC. The rearrangement uses TRBV6-1 and TRBJ2-5, with 8 bases aligning to TRBD2. The CDR3 loop spans 13 amino acids. CDR1 and CDR2 (germline): MNHNS, SASEGT. Trimming at V came to 4 bases and at J to 6 bases, leaving 4 bases not matched to a gene.